Listed below are T cell receptor beta chains from one sample, sequenced in a study of T cell changes during pregnancy in multiple sclerosis. Some clones are missing from TCRdb's copy, which holds only in-frame ones; the method was immunoSEQ multiplex PCR. This table holds 30,000 or so clones, over 65% found once. The source material was CD8+ T cells from peripheral blood mononuclear cells, sampled after pregnancy. These receptor sequences come from a female donor with multiple sclerosis, enrolled in a pregnancy study. CDR3s include the opening cysteine and the closing phenylalanine or tryptophan. The D gene is left open where the match is weak. The size field is filled for only some rows; it gives once, few, many or a size class.

-,TRBV5-1,TRBJ2-1,17,TRBD2,TGCGCCAGCAGCTTGGCCGGTAGCGGGGGCCACTACAATGAGCAGTTCTTC,CASSLAGSGGHYNEQFF
-,TRBV6-1,TRBJ2-3,11,-,TGTGCCAGCATAAGGGGCGATACGCAGTATTTT,CASIRGDTQYF
-,TRBV19,TRBJ1-1,13,-,TGTGCCAGTAGCGACAGAACGAACACTGAAGCTTTCTTT,CASSDRTNTEAFF
once,TRBV19,TRBJ1-2,16,-,TGTGCCAGTAGCTATGGGGACTACGGAGGGACCTATGGCTACACCTTC,CASSYGDYGGTYGYTF
-,TRBV5-4,TRBJ2-7,13,TRBD1,TGTGCCAGCAGGTCGGGACAGGGTTACGAGCAGTACTTC,CASRSGQGYEQYF
-,TRBV19,TRBJ1-2,14,-,TGTGCCAGTAGTATACGGGGGGATGAGGATGGCTACACCTTC,CASSIRGDEDGYTF
-,TRBV28,TRBJ2-3,15,-,TGTGCCAGCAGTTTAGGGCCTCAGGGTCTGGATACGCAGTATTTT,CASSLGPQGLDTQYF
-,TRBV27,TRBJ2-2,19,TRBD2,TGTGCCAGCTTGTCGGGATATGATATGGGACCGGGGGGCACCGGGGAGCTGTTTTTT,CASLSGYDMGPGGTGELFF
-,TRBV7-6,TRBJ1-3,15,TRBD1,TGTGCCAGCAGCCCGGGACAGTCAGGTGGAAACACCATATATTTT,CASSPGQSGGNTIYF
-,TRBV5-6,TRBJ1-5,15,-,TGTGCCAGCAGCTTGGGGCCAGGGTGGGGTCAGCCCCAGCATTTT,CASSLGPGWGQPQHF
-,TRBV5-1,TRBJ2-2,14,TRBD1,TGCGCCAGCAGCTTCAGCAGGGGGCTGGGGGAGCTGTTTTTT,CASSFSRGLGELFF
-,TRBV6-1,TRBJ2-1,17,-,TGTGCCAGCAGTGAAAGGGGATGGGATATCTCCTACAATGAGCAGTTCTTC,CASSERGWDISYNEQFF
-,TRBV11-1,TRBJ2-7,16,TRBD1,TGTGCCAGCAGCTTATCGGGACAGGGAAAGAACTACGAGCAGTACTTC,CASSLSGQGKNYEQYF
-,TRBV6-5,TRBJ2-2,15,TRBD1,TGTGCCAGCAGCCGCGGGACAGGGAGAACCGGGGAGCTGTTTTTT,CASSRGTGRTGELFF
-,TRBV28,TRBJ2-3,16,TRBD1,TGTGCCAGCAGTCCTGTGGACAGGGACATTATGGATACGCAGTATTTT,CASSPVDRDIMDTQYF
once,TRBV5-1,TRBJ2-7,14,TRBD1,TGCGCCAGCAGATTCCAAGGGGGCCCCTACGAGCAGTACTTC,CASRFQGGPYEQYF
-,TRBV1,TRBJ2-3,19,-,TGCACCAGCAGCCAAGATCGTCTAGCGGGGGCCGGGAACACAGATACGCAGTATTTT,CTSSQDRLAGAGNTDTQYF
medium-sized,TRBV6-1,TRBJ2-1,13,-,TGTGCCAGCAGTGAAGCCGAGTACAATGAGCAGTTCTTC,CASSEAEYNEQFF
once,TRBV7-9,TRBJ1-6,19,-,TGTGCCAGCAGCCCCTGGCCAGGACAGAGGTCTGTATTCGATTCACCCCTCCACTTT,CASSPWPGQRSVFDSPLHF
-,TRBV11-2,TRBJ2-5,13,-,TGTGCCAGCAGCCTCCAGGGCCCAGAGACCCAGTACTTC,CASSLQGPETQYF
-,TRBV9,TRBJ2-1,13,TRBD2,TGTGCCAGCGGAGACGGGGGGAGTGTTGAGCAGTTCTTC,CASGDGGSVEQFF
-,TRBV7-3,TRBJ2-1,15,TRBD1,TGTGCCAGCAGCTTATCCGGACAGGGTAACAATGAGCAGTTCTTC,CASSLSGQGNNEQFF